A selection of T cell receptor beta chains follows, all from one sample in a study of blood T cell repertoires in COVID-19. Only in-frame clones appear in the TCRdb table, and some are missing; sequencing was by immunoSEQ multiplex PCR. The sample holds under 200,000 clones, about 84% seen once. Sequencing used peripheral blood. The receptors derive from a woman aged 25-40 years with acute or convalescent COVID-19. Each CDR3 is given with its conserved first and last residue. The D gene is left open where the match is weak. The listing skips clone size in some rows; elsewhere it reads once, few, many or a size class.

length	size	V	J	D	CDR3	DNA
16	once	TRBV7-2	TRBJ1-1	TRBD1	CASSSSWTGKSTEAFF	TGTGCCAGCAGCTCAAGCTGGACAGGGAAGAGCACTGAAGCTTTCTTT
13	-	TRBV29-1	TRBJ2-3	-	CSSGQANTDTQYF	TGCAGCTCAGGACAAGCCAACACAGATACGCAGTATTTT
13	-	TRBV14	TRBJ1-1	-	CASSQGWNTEAFF	TGTGCCAGCAGCCAGGGCTGGAACACTGAAGCTTTCTTT
13	-	TRBV2	TRBJ2-1	-	CASGLATHNEQFF	TGTGCCAGCGGCCTAGCGACCCACAATGAGCAGTTCTTC
16	-	TRBV7-2	TRBJ1-5	-	CASSSQDYASNQPQHF	TGTGCCAGCAGCTCACAGGATTACGCCAGCAATCAGCCCCAGCATTTT
13	-	TRBV7-2	TRBJ1-2	-	CASSGGHDYGYTF	TGTGCCAGCAGCGGAGGGCACGACTATGGCTACACCTTC
12	-	TRBV25-1	TRBJ1-6	-	CASSESGVALHF	TGTGCCAGCAGTGAATCAGGGGTGGCCCTCCACTTT
15	-	TRBV30	TRBJ2-1	TRBD2	CAWSPLAGPYNEQFF	TGTGCCTGGAGTCCTTTAGCGGGACCCTACAATGAGCAGTTCTTC
16	-	TRBV2	TRBJ2-3	TRBD2	CASSVTSGKNTDTQYF	TGTGCCAGCAGTGTGACTAGCGGGAAAAACACAGATACGCAGTATTTT
15	-	TRBV10-3	TRBJ2-7	TRBD2	CATGGLAGADYEQYF	TGTGCCACGGGGGGACTAGCGGGGGCCGACTACGAGCAGTACTTC
14	-	TRBV19	TRBJ2-2	-	CASGHRAGTGELFF	TGTGCCAGCGGACACAGGGCGGGCACCGGGGAGCTGTTTTTT
16	-	TRBV6-1	TRBJ1-2	-	CASSEQPGRPNYGYTF	TGTGCCAGCAGTGAACAGCCTGGGCGTCCCAACTATGGCTACACCTTC
15	few	TRBV5-1	TRBJ1-6	TRBD1	CASSPLTGAVSPLHF	TGCGCCAGCAGCCCCTTGACAGGGGCAGTGTCACCCCTCCACTTT
17	-	TRBV6-2/TRBV6-3	TRBJ2-1	TRBD2	CASSRIAGATDHNEQFF	TGTGCCAGCAGCCGAATAGCGGGCGCGACCGACCACAATGAGCAGTTCTTC
15	-	TRBV6-6	TRBJ1-6	TRBD1	CASRAIQGQGSPLHF	TGTGCCAGCAGGGCAATTCAGGGACAGGGTTCACCCCTCCACTTT
14	once	TRBV19	TRBJ1-3	-	CASSPRAGGNTIYF	TGTGCCAGTAGTCCCAGGGCCGGCGGAAACACCATATATTTT
14	-	TRBV4-3	TRBJ1-6	-	CASSQAVSNSPLHF	TGCGCCAGCAGCCAAGCCGTCTCTAATTCACCCCTCCACTTT
12	-	TRBV2	TRBJ1-2	TRBD1	CARTGVYYGYTF	TGTGCCAGAACAGGGGTGTACTATGGCTACACCTTC
15	-	TRBV7-2	TRBJ2-2	TRBD2	CASSWQLAGTGELFF	TGTGCCAGCAGCTGGCAACTAGCGGGTACCGGGGAGCTGTTTTTT
13	-	TRBV11-2	TRBJ1-2	TRBD1	CASSRDRNYGYTF	TGTGCCAGCAGCCGGGACAGGAACTATGGCTACACCTTC
13	-	TRBV30	TRBJ1-1	-	CAWSSRRNTEAFF	TGTGCCTGGAGTTCCCGTCGGAACACTGAAGCTTTCTTT
13	-	TRBV29-1	TRBJ1-1	-	CSVVPREGTEAFF	TGCAGCGTTGTTCCCAGGGAAGGCACTGAAGCTTTCTTT
16	-	TRBV5-5	TRBJ1-5	TRBD1	CASSREAGQGYQPQHF	TGTGCCAGCAGCCGGGAGGCGGGACAGGGTTATCAGCCCCAGCATTTT
13	-	TRBV27	TRBJ2-3	-	CASSLWNRDTQYF	TGTGCCAGCAGTTTGTGGAACAGGGACACGCAGTATTTT
15	-	TRBV27	TRBJ1-2	-	CASSPPGLANYGYTF	TGTGCCAGCAGTCCCCCGGGACTAGCTAACTATGGCTACACCTTC
14	few	TRBV25-1	TRBJ1-2	TRBD1	CASSERTGRNGYTF	TGTGCCAGCAGTGAAAGGACAGGGAGAAATGGCTACACCTTC
13	-	TRBV6-4	TRBJ2-5	-	CASSDSSMETQYF	TGTGCCAGCAGTGACTCAAGCATGGAGACCCAGTACTTC
16	-	TRBV9	TRBJ2-3	TRBD2	CASSVSGGYSTDTQYF	TGTGCCAGCAGCGTTAGCGGGGGATATAGCACAGATACGCAGTATTTT
13	-	TRBV14	TRBJ1-5	-	CASSRAGRQPQHF	TGTGCCAGCAGCCGAGCGGGGCGACAGCCCCAGCATTTT
13	-	TRBV27	TRBJ1-2	-	CASSLVAGAGYTF	TGTGCCAGCAGTCTAGTCGCAGGGGCTGGCTACACCTTC
14	few	TRBV2	TRBJ1-2	-	CASSPAGRGYGYTF	TGTGCCAGCAGTCCAGCTGGGCGGGGCTATGGCTACACCTTC
15	once	TRBV27	TRBJ1-6	TRBD1	CASSSYRTGNSPLHF	TGTGCCAGCAGTTCCTACAGGACAGGGAATTCACCCCTCCACTTT
13	-	TRBV30	TRBJ1-5	-	CAWGGGLNQPQHF	TGTGCCTGGGGTGGGGGCCTCAATCAGCCCCAGCATTTT
13	-	TRBV9	TRBJ1-2	-	CASTLPFGNGYTF	TGTGCCAGCACCTTACCATTCGGGAATGGCTACACCTTC
13	-	TRBV9	TRBJ1-1	TRBD1	CASSFDRADEAFF	TGTGCCAGCAGCTTCGACAGGGCTGATGAAGCTTTCTTT
14	-	TRBV27	TRBJ2-5	TRBD2	CASSIAGGQETQYF	TGTGCCAGCAGTATAGCGGGGGGGCAAGAGACCCAGTACTTC